This T cell receptor beta chain was observed in a study of cytomegalovirus exposure and HLA in healthy donors. Whole-study findings and limits: Researchers counted around 150 TCR beta chains as cytomegalovirus-associated. Many donors carried some public TCRs, although rarity characterized most TCR sequences. Accounts indicate the classifier identified cytomegalovirus status with strong specificity and sensitivity.

There are 14 residues in the CDR3. The germline V gene encodes CDR1 SNHLY and CDR2 FYNNEI. The ends lost 4 bases at V and 8 bases at J; junction bases unmatched: 6. The donors were members of the validation cohort comprising 120 subjects, separate from the approximately 710-subject first cohort. With regard to this clone: The antigen remains unidentified.

The assay was immunoSEQ multiplex PCR, and TCRdb's table has in-frame clones only and misses some. The data contain about 130,000 clones, around nine tenths of them seen just once; the ten biggest clones take up about 1.4%. The receptor was isolated from a man aged 25-40 years in good health and CMV-seronegative. The sequenced sample consisted of PBMCs. This rearrangement joins TRBV2 to TRBJ1-4, with TRBD1 matching 8 bases. CDR3 sequence (DNA): TGTGCCAGCAGTGGCGGGACAGGAGACGAAAAACTGTTTTTT. Protein sequence: CASSGGTGDEKLFF. Filled out from reference TRBV2 and TRBJ1-4, the complete variable domain reads EPEVTQTPSHQVTQMGQEVILRCVPISNHLYFYWYRQILGQKVEFLVSFYNNEISEKSEIFDDQFSVERPDGSNFTLKIRSTKLEDSAMYFCASSGGTGDEKLFFGSGTQLSVL.